This T cell receptor (beta chain) was sequenced in a study of tumor-infiltrating lymphocytes in primary liver carcinoma (dated by TCRdb to about 2017). With respect to the entire study: Hepatocellular carcinoma (four) or combined HCC and intrahepatic cholangiocarcinoma (one) was present in the five patients, who were three men and two women aged 30 to 69 years. The five patients had tumors of stage T1-T3 N0M0, with maximum diameters ranging from roughly 4.2 to 10 cm. Each sample produced roughly 3.65 to 8 million productive TCRbeta reads, and read depth showed no significant difference between tissue types. Across five regions of each liver tumor, along with adjacent normal tissue and blood, the study brought together TCRbeta repertoire sequencing, expression microarrays and whole-exome sequencing. TCRbeta repertoire sequencing covered about 35 specimens from 5 patients: some 25 tumor regions, 5 adjacent noncancerous liver tissues and 5 peripheral blood samples. To link TCRbeta repertoire diversity with the local molecular phenotype, the approximately 25 tumor region samples were profiled using Agilent mRNA microarrays. Technical replicate repertoires showed high reproducibility, with mean shared-clone rates around 0.9 and correlation coefficients above 0.98.

V sheds 8 bases and J sheds 7 bases, leaving 17 bases between their ends. Ends included, the CDR3 has 13 residues. Only the CDR3 part of the read is kept: 39 bases, read in frame from the first base. According to the germline V gene, CDR1 reads SGHAT and CDR2 reads FQNNGV. Without any cell sorting, total RNA and DNA were co-extracted from approximately 22-30 mg of bulk tissue using the AllPrep DNA/RNA mini kit. Between November 2015 and March 2016, roughly five patients in China with histopathologically diagnosed primary liver carcinoma had their tumors surgically resected. Patients had chronic HBV infection and were treatment-naive at sampling. Each tumor was sampled at five spatially separated regions: the tumor centre plus the superior, inferior, left-lateral and right-lateral poles. More than 80% viable tumor cells were found by histology in every tumor sample. Fresh tumor and adjacent tissue pieces were bisected; one half was stored in RNAlater at -80°C, the other sent for histology.

Notes on this clonotype: Which antigen it targets is not known. A read error is likely, as this CDR3 ends without the conserved phenylalanine or tryptophan.

Starting from 450 to 500 ng total RNA, TCRbeta-specific cDNA was produced by reverse transcription with a constant-region primer and ProtoScript II reverse transcriptase. TCRbeta libraries were built with three nested multiplex PCR rounds, a slightly modified ARM-PCR procedure. Multiplex TRBV1-TRBV30 forward primers and a Cbeta reverse primer were used in the first two PCR rounds, each of which was run for approximately 9 cycles. Sample barcodes and Illumina adapters were added in a final 25-cycle PCR with Deep VentR polymerase. Before sequencing, amplicons of 200-500 bp were gel-purified using a QIAquick gel extraction kit. The TCRbeta amplicons were sequenced with 250-bp paired-end reads on an Illumina HiSeq 2500. Per the original workflow: Quality trimming of reads was performed with Trimmomatic v0.33, and paired reads were merged with FLASH v1.2.11 so that full CDR3 sequences could be recovered. V, D and J germline segments were assigned to the rearranged TCRbeta sequences using MiGEC v1.2.1b. Clonotype statistics and Shannon-Wiener diversity indices were calculated with VDJtools v1.0.0. To cut down on sampling bias, every analysis after diversity analysis relied on just the 250 most abundant clonotypes from each sample. The raw public data were reprocessed by TCRdb itself: fastp quality trimming at Q25, MiXCR clonotype calling, in-frame beta chains only. CDR3 protein sequences are deduplicated, and each keeps its most common genes and DNA. It is TCRdb's table, rather than the study itself, that gives the V and J calls and clone size. This sample has roughly 20,000 distinct CDR3 sequences in its table, and 79% of those were observed once. The ten top clones hold almost 40% of the sample.

Study-wide findings and limitations: Compared with blood, tumors had a significantly larger share of the repertoire taken up by the top 250 clones (p = 0.039). Only about 7-24% of top clones were present in all five regions of a tumor, suggesting spatial heterogeneity of tumor-infiltrating T cells. Because the samples were bulk and unsorted, CD4+ and CD8+ T cell repertoires could not be compared. The study included only five patients, and the authors note findings should be validated in a larger study. Only the TCR beta chain was sequenced, so true repertoire diversity is likely underestimated because unpaired alpha chains were not captured. Repertoire overlap was higher between tumor regions (mean about 35%) than tumor-adjacent (approximately 17%) or tumor-blood (14%) pairs, consistent with antigen-driven expansion.

The source material was liver tumor tissue from sampling region 4. In light of the paper, this sample's cell subset or site label describes: tumor region T4, right-lateral pole. The origin of this receptor is a woman between 25 and 40 years old with primary liver carcinoma and hepatitis B virus infection. The chain was built from TRBV11-2 and TRBJ2-5; possibly the D gene is TRBD1, per 5 matching bases. The sequence in DNA is TGTGCCAGCGGCCCTAGACAGATAGGGACCCAGTACCTC. Its translation is CASGPRQIGTQYL.